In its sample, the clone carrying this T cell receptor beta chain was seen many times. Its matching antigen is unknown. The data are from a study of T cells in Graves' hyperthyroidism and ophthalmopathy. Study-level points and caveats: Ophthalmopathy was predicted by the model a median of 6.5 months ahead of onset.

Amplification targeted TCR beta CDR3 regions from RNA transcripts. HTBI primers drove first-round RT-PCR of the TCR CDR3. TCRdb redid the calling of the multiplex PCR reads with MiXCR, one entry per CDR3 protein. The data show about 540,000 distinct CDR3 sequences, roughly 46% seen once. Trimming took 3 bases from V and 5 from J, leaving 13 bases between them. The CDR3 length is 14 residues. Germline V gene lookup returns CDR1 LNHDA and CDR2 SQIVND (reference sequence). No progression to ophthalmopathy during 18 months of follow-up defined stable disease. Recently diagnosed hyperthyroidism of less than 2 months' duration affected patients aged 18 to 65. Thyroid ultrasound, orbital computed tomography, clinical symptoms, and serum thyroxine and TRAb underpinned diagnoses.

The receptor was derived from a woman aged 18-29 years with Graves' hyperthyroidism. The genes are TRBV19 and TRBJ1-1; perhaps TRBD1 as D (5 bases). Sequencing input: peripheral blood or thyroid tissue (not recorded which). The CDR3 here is CASSMLREGTEAFF. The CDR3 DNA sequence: TGTGCCAGTAGTATGTTGCGTGAGGGGACTGAAGCTTTCTTT.